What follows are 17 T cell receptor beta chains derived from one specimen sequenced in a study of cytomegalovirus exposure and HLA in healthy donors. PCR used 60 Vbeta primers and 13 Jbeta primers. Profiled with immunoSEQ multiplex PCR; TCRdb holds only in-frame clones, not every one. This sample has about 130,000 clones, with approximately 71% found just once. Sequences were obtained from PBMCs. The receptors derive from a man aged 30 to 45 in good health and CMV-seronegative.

The DNA of the CDR3 is TGTGCCAGCAGAGGGACAGGGTGGCCCAAAAACATTCAGTACTTC. Translation gives CASRGTGWPKNIQYF. This chain connects TRBV28 to TRBJ2-4, with 9 bases identical to TRBD1. With 6 bases clipped from V and 2 bases from J, the junction kept 5 bases outside the gene matches. Germline CDR1 is MDHEN and CDR2 is SYDVKM. This CDR3 region has 15 residues.

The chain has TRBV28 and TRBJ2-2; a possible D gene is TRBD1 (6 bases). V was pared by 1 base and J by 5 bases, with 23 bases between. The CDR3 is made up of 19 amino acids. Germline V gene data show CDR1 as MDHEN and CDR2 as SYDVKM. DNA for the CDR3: TGTGCCAGCAGTTTATATGAACAGGGTGTGGGAATCCGGACCGGGGAGCTGTTTTTT. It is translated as CASSLYEQGVGIRTGELFF.

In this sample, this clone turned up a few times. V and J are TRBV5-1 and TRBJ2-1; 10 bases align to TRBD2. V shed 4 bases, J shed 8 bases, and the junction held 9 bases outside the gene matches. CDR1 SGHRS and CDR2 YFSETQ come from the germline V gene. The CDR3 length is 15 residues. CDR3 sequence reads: CASSSLAGVKDEQFF. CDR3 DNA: TGCGCCAGCAGCAGCCTAGCGGGAGTAAAAGATGAGCAGTTCTTC.

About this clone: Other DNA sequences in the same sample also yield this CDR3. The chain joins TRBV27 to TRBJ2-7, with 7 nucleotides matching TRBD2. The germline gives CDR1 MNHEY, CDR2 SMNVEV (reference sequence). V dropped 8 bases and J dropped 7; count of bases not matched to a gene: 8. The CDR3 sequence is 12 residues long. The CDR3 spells CASRTGGREQYF. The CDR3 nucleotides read TGTGCCAGCCGTACGGGGGGTAGGGAGCAGTACTTC.

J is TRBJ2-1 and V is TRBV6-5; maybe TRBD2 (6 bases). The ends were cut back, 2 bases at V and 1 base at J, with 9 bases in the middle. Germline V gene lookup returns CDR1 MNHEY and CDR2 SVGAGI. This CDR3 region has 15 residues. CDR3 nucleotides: TGTGCCAGCAGTTACGGCGGGACGTCCTACAATGAGCAGTTCTTC. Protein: CASSYGGTSYNEQFF.

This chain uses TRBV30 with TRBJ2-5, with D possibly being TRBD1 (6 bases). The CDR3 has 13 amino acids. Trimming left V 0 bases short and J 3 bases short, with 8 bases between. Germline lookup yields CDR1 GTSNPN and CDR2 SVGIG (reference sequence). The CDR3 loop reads CAWSVGAEETQYF. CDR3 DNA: TGTGCCTGGAGTGTGGGGGCCGAAGAGACCCAGTACTTC.

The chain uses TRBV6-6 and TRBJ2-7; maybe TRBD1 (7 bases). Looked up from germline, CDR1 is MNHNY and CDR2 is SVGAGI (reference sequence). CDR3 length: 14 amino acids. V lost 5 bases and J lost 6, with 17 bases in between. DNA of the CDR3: TGTGCCAGCAGTACGGGACTCGGACAGGTCGAGCAGTACTTC. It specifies CASSTGLGQVEQYF.

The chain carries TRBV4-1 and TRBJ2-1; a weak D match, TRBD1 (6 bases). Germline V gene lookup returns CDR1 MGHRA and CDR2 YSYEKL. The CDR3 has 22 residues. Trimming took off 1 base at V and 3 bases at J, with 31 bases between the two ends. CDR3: CASSQAGWERLRQGSNYNEQFF. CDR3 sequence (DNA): TGCGCCAGCAGCCAAGCCGGCTGGGAGCGGCTCAGGCAGGGGTCAAACTACAATGAGCAGTTCTTC.

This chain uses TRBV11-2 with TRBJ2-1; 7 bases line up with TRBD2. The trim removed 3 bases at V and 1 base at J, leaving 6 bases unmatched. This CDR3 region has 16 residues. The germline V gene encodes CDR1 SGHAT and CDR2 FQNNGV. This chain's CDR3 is CASSLGGGSSYNEQFF. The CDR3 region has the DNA TGTGCCAGCAGCTTGGGCGGCGGGAGTTCCTACAATGAGCAGTTCTTC.

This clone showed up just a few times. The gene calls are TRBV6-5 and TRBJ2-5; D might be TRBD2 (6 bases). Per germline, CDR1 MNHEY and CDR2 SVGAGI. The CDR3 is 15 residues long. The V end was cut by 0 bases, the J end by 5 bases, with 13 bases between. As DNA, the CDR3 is TGTGCCAGCAGTTACTCAGGCGGGATTTGGGAGACCCAGTACTTC. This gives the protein CASSYSGGIWETQYF.

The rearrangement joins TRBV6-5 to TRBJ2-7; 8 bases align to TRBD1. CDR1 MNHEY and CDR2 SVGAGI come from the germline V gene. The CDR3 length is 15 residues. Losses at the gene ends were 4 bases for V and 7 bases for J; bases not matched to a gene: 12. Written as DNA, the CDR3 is TGTGCCAGCAGTTCAGGGGGCCAGTTCGCTAGTGAGCAGTACTTC. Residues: CASSSGGQFASEQYF.

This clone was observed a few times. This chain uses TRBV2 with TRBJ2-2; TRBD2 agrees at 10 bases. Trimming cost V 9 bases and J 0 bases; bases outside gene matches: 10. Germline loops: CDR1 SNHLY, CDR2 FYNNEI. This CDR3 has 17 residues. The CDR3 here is CARSRTSGSANTGELFF. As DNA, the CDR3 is TGTGCCAGATCCAGGACTAGCGGCTCCGCGAACACCGGGGAGCTGTTTTTT.

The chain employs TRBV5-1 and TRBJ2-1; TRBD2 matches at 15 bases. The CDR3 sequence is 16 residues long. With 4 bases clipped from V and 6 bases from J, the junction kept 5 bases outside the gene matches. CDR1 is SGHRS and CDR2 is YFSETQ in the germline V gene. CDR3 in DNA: TGCGCCAGCAGCACCGGACTAGCGGGAGGGACCAATGAGCAGTTCTTC. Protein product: CASSTGLAGGTNEQFF.

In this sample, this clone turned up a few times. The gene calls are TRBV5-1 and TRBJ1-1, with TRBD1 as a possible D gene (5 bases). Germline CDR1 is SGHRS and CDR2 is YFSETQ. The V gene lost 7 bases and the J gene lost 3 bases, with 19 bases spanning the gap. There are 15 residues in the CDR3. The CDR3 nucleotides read TGCGCCAGCGGGGCATCTGGTCCGGGCGACACTGAAGCTTTCTTT. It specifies CASGASGPGDTEAFF.

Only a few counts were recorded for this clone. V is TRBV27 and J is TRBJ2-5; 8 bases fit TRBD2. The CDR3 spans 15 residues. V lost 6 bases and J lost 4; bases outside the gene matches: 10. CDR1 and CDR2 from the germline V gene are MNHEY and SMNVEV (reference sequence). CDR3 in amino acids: CASRAGVTLRETQYF. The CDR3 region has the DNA TGTGCCAGCAGAGCGGGAGTCACCCTCAGAGAGACCCAGTACTTC.

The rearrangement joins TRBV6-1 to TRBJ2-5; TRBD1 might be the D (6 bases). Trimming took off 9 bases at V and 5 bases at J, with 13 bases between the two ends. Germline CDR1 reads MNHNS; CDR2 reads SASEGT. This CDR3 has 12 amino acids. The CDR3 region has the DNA TGTGCCAGTTCGACAGGCGGGGAGACCCAGTACTTC. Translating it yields CASSTGGETQYF.

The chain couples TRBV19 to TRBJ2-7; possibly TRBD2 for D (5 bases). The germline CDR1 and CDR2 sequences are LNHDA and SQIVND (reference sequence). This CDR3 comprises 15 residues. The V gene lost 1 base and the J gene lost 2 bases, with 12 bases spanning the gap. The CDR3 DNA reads TGTGCCAGTAGTATAGTCGTCGGGGAACCCTACGAGCAGTACTTC. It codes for CASSIVVGEPYEQYF.